This T cell receptor (beta chain) was profiled in a study of T cells after yellow fever vaccination. This clonotype was counted many times. The CDR3 consists of 14 residues. Germline V CDR1 and CDR2: KGHSH, LQKENI. The V gene lost 2 bases and the J gene lost 6 bases, with 11 bases spanning the gap. A single record per CDR3 protein comes from TCRdb applying MiXCR to the 5' RACE reads. The sample carries about 500,000 distinct CDR3 sequences, about a sixth recorded once. The chain carries TRBV18 and TRBJ1-5, with a weak D call TRBD1 (5 bases). The source material was PBMCs, sampled around 5 days after the first yellow fever vaccination. This clonotype was obtained from a man between 18 and 29 years old who received the YFV17D yellow fever vaccine. The CDR3 region is CASSPEAGSQPQHF. CDR3 bases: TGTGCCAGCTCACCAGAGGCAGGGAGTCAGCCCCAGCATTTT.